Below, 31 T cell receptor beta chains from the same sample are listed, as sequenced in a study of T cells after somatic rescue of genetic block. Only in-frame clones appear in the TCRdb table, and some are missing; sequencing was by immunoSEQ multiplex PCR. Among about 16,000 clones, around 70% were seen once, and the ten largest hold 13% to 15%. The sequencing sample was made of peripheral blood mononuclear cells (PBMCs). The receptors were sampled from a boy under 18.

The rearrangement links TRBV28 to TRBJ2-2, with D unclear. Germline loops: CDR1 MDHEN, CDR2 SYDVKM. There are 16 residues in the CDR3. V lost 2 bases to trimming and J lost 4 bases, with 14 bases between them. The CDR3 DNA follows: TGTGCCAGCAGTTTAAGAGTAGGGCGCGGCACCGGGGAGCTGTTTTTT. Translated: CASSLRVGRGTGELFF. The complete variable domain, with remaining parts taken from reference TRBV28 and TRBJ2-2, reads DVKVTQSSRYLVKRTGEKVFLECVQDMDHENMFWYRQDPGLGLRLIYFSYDVKMKEKGDIPEGYSVSREKKERFSLILESASTNQTSMYLCASSLRVGRGTGELFFGEGSRLTVL.

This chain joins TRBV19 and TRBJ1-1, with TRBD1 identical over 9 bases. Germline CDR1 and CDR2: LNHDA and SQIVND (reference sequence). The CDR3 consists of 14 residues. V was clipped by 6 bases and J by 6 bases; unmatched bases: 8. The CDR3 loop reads CASRKLDRGSEAFF. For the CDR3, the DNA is TGTGCCAGTAGGAAACTGGACAGGGGCTCTGAAGCTTTCTTT. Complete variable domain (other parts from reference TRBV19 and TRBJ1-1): DGGITQSPKYLFRKEGQNVTLSCEQNLNHDAMYWYRQDPGQGLRLIYYSQIVNDFQKGDIAEGYSVSREKKESFPLTVTSAQKNPTAFYLCASRKLDRGSEAFFGQGTRLTVV.

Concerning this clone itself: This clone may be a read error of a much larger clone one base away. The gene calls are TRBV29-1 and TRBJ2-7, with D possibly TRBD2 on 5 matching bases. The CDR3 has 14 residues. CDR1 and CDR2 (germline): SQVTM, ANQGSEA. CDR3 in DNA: TGCAGCGTTGTCCTCACTCTCGGAGACTACGGGCAGTACTTC. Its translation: CSVVLTLGDYGQYF.

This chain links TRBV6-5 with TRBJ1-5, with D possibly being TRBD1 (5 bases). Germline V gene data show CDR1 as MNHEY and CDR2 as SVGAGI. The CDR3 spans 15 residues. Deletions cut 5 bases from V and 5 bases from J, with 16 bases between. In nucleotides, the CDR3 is TGTGCCAGCAGTCGACACGACAGAATGGATCAGCCCCAGCATTTT. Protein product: CASSRHDRMDQPQHF.

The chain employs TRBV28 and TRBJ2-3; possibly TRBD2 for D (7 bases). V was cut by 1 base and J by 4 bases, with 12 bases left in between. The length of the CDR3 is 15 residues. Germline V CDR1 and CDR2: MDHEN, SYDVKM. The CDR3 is CASSLYGGPPDTQYF. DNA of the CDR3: TGTGCCAGCAGTTTATACGGGGGGCCCCCAGATACGCAGTATTTT.

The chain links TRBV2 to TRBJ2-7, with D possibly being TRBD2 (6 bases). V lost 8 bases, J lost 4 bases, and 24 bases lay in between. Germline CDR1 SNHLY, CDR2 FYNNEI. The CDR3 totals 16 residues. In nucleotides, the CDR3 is TGTGCCAGCGGTTCTAGTCCGACGCGGGATTTTTACGAGCAGTACTTC. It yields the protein CASGSSPTRDFYEQYF.

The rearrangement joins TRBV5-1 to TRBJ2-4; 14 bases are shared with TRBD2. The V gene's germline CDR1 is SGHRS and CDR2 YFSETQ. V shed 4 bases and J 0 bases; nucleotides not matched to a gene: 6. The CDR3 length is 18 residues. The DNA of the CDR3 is TGCGCCAGCAGCCCGGGACTAGCGGGGGCCACAGCCAAAAACATTCAGTACTTC. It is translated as CASSPGLAGATAKNIQYF. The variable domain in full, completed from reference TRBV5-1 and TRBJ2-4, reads KAGVTQTPRYLIKTRGQQVTLSCSPISGHRSVSWYQQTPGQGLQFLFEYFSETQRNKGNFPGRFSGRQFSNSRSEMNVSTLELGDSALYLCASSPGLAGATAKNIQYFGAGTRLSVL.

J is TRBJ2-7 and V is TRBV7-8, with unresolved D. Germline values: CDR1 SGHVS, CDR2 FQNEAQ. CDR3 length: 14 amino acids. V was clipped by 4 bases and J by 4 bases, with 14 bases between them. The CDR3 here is CASSSSGPKYEQYF. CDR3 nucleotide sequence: TGTGCCAGCAGCTCCTCCGGGCCTAAATACGAGCAGTACTTC.

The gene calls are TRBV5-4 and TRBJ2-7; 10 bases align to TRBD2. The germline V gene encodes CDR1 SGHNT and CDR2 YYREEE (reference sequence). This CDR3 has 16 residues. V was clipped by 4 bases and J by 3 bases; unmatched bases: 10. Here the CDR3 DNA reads TGTGCCAGCAGCGACGGGCTAGCGGGGGTAGGCTACGAGCAGTACTTC. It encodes CASSDGLAGVGYEQYF.

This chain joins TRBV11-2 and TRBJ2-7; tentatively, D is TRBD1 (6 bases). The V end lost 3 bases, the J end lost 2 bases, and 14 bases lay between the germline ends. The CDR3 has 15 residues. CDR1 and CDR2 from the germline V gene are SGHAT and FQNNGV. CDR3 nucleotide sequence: TGTGCCAGCAGCTTTGATCGGACAGCCCCCTACGAGCAGTACTTC. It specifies CASSFDRTAPYEQYF. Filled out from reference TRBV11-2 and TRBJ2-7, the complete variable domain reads EAGVAQSPRYKIIEKRQSVAFWCNPISGHATLYWYQQILGQGPKLLIQFQNNGVVDDSQLPKDRFSAERLKGVDSTLKIQPAKLEDSAVYLCASSFDRTAPYEQYFGPGTRLTVT.

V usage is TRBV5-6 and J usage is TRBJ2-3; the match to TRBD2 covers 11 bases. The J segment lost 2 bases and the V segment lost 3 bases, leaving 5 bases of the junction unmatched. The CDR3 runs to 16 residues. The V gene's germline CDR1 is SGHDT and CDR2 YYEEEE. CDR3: CASSSIAGGVTDTQYF. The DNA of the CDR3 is TGTGCCAGCAGCTCGATAGCGGGGGGGGTCACAGATACGCAGTATTTT.

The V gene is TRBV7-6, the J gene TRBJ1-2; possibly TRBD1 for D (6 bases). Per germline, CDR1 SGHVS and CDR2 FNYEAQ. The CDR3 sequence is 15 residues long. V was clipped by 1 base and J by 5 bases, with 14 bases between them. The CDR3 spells CASSLVVDRFYGYTF. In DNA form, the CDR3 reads TGTGCCAGCAGCTTAGTGGTCGACAGGTTTTATGGCTACACCTTC.

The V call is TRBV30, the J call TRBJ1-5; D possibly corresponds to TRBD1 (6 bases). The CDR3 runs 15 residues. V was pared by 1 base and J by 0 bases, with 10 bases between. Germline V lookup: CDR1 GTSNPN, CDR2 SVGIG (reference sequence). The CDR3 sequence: CAWSEKGVSNQPQHF. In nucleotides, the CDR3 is TGTGCCTGGAGTGAGAAGGGGGTTAGCAATCAGCCCCAGCATTTT.

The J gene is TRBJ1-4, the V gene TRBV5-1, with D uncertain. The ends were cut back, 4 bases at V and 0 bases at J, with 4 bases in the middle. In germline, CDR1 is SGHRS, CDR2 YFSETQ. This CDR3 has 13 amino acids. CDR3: CASSGSTNEKLFF. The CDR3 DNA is TGCGCCAGCAGCGGGTCAACTAATGAAAAACTGTTTTTT.

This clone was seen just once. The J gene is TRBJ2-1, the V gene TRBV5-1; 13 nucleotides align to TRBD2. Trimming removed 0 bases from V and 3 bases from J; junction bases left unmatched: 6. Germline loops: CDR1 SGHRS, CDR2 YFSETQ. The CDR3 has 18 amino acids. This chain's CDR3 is CASSLVPTSGGLYNEQFF. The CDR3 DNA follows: TGCGCCAGCAGCTTGGTGCCGACTAGCGGGGGGCTCTACAATGAGCAGTTCTTC.

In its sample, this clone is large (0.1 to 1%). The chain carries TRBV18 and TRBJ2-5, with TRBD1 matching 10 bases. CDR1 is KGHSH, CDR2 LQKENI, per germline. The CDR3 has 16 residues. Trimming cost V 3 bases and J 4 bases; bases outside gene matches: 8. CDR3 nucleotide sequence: TGTGCCAGCTCACCGAGCAACGACAGGGGGCGAGAGACCCAGTACTTC. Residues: CASSPSNDRGRETQYF.

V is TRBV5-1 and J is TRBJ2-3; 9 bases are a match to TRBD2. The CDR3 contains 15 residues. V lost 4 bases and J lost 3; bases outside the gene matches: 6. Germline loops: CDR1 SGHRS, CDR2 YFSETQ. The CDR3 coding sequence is TGCGCCAGCAGCCTTGGTCTAGCGGGGACAGATACGCAGTATTTT. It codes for CASSLGLAGTDTQYF.

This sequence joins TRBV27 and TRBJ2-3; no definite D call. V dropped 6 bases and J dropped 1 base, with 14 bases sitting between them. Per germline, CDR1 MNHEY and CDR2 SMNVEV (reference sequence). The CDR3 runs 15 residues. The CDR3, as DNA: TGTGCCAGCAGAACCCGAAGGCGAGGCACAGATACGCAGTATTTT. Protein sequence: CASRTRRRGTDTQYF.

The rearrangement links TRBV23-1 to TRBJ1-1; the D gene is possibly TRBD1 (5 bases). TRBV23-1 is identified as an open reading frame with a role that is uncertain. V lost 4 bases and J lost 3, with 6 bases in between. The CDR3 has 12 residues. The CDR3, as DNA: TGCGCCAGCAGTCGGGGGGACACTGAAGCTTTCTTT. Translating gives CASSRGDTEAFF.

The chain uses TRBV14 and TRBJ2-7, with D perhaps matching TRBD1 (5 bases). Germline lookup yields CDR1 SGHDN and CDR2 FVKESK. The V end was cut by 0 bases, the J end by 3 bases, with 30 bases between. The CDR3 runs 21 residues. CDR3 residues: CASSQDIGAGTGYTRHYEQYF. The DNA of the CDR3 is TGTGCCAGCAGCCAAGATATAGGGGCTGGAACAGGCTACACCCGCCACTACGAGCAGTACTTC.

The CDR3: CASSPTTAANSPLHF. The CDR3 DNA is TGTGCCAGCTCACCAACGACAGCAGCGAATTCACCCCTCCACTTT. The chain uses TRBV18 and TRBJ1-6; tentative D call: TRBD1 (5 bases). V was pared by 2 bases and J by 7 bases, with 12 bases between. The CDR3 spans 15 residues. Germline-derived CDR1 and CDR2 are KGHSH and LQKENI.

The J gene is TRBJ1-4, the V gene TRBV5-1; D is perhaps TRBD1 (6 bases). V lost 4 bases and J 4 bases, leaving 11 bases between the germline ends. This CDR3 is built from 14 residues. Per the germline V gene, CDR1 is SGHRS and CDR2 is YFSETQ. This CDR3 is CASSGTGYNEKLFF. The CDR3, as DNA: TGCGCCAGCAGCGGAACAGGGTATAATGAAAAACTGTTTTTT.

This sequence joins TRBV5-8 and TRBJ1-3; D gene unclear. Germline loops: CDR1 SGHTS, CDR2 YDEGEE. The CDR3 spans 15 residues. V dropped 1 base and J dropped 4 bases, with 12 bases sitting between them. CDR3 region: CASSLHLETGNTIYF. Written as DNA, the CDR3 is TGTGCCAGCAGCTTGCACTTGGAAACGGGAAACACCATATATTTT.

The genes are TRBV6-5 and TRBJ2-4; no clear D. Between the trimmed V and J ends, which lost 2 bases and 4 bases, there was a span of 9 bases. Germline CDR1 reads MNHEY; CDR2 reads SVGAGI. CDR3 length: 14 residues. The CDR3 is CASSYNGRKNIQYF. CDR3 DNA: TGTGCCAGCAGTTACAACGGCAGAAAAAACATTCAGTACTTC.

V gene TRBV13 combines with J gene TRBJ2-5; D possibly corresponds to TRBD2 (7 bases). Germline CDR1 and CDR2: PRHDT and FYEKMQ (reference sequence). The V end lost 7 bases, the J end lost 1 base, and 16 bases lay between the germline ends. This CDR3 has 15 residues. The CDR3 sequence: CASTRRGGPQETQYF. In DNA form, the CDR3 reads TGTGCCAGCACTAGAAGGGGGGGGCCCCAAGAGACCCAGTACTTC.

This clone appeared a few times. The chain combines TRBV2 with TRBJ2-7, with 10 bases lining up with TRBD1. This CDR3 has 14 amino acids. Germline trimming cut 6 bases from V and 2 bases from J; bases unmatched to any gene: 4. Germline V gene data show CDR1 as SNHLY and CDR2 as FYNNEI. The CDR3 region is CASREDRGTYEQYF. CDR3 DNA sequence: TGTGCCAGCAGGGAGGACAGGGGGACCTACGAGCAGTACTTC.

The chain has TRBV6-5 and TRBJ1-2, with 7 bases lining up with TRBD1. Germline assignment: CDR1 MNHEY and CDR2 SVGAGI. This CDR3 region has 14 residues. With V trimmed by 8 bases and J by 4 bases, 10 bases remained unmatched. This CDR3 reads CASGVRTGGYGYTF. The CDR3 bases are TGTGCCAGCGGGGTTCGGACAGGAGGCTATGGCTACACCTTC.

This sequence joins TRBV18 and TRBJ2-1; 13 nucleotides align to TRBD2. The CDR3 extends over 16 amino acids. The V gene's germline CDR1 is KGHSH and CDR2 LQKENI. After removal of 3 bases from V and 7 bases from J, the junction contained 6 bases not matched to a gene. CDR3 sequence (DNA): TGTGCCAGCTCACCCATACTAGCGGGAGGGCCGAATGAGCAGTTCTTC. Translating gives CASSPILAGGPNEQFF.

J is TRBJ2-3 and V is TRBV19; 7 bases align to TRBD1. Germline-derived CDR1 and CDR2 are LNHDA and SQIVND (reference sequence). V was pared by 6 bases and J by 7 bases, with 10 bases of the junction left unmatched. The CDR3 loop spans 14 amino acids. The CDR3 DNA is TGTGCCAGTAGCATATACGACAGGGCCTATACGCAGTATTTT. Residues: CASSIYDRAYTQYF.

The CDR3 region has the DNA TGTGCCAGCAGCAGACACTACGAGCAGTACTTC. Encoded protein: CASSRHYEQYF. This rearrangement joins TRBV25-1 to TRBJ2-7, with D hard to call. CDR1 is MGHDK and CDR2 is SYGVNS in the germline V gene. This CDR3 comprises 11 residues. The germline V and J ends were trimmed by 6 bases and 3 bases, with 6 bases remaining between them.

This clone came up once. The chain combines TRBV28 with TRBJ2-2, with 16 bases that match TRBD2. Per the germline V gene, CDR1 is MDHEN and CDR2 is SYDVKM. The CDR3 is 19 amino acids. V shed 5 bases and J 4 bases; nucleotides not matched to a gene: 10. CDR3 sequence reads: CASSPPGLAGGPGTGELFF. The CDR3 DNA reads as TGTGCCAGCAGTCCTCCGGGACTAGCGGGAGGGCCGGGCACCGGGGAGCTGTTTTTT.